This section outlines one T cell receptor (beta chain) sequence together with its context. This clonotype has at least ten counts. The antigen it recognizes is unknown. Per-nucleotide qualities are absent, and no much larger clonotype sits a single base away. This entry comes from a study of identical twins (dated by TCRdb to about 2016). Looking at the study overall: TCR alpha and beta repertoires from monozygotic twins, unrelated adults of various ages and cord blood were deep-sequenced to test whether fetal clonotypes persist. Replicate twin experiments were performed at different times using different library preparation protocols to rule out contamination. Points the paper makes about the study in general: In monozygotic twins, recombination models systematically underestimated out-of-frame TCR alpha sharing, but the models matched the sharing seen between unrelated individuals. In beta out-of-frame sequences, excess twin sharing was weaker, because having fewer shared sequences lowered the signal-to-noise ratio. Conclusions relied on cross-sectional statistical analysis, since the same donors could not be followed over many years. Abundant cord blood beta clonotypes had fewer insertions, young adult naive repertoires showed a similar but weaker trend, and memory repertoires showed no such trend. Compared with coincidental sharing between unrelated individuals, out-of-frame TCR alpha sequences shared between twins showed an excess of sequences with low generation probability. Zero-insertion analyses could be partly confounded by invariant T cells such as MAIT and iNKT, although diverse VJ usage argued against such confounding for most clonotypes.

Library preparation used 5' RACE. The sequencer was an Illumina HiSeq 2000. Template switching added a universal primer binding site, and the final cDNA carried a unique molecular identifier that allowed TCR cDNA molecules to be counted accurately. Specific primers in the conserved constant-segment region were used to synthesize first-strand cDNA for TCR alpha and beta chains. To control for contamination, every cDNA library was double barcoded, receiving both a SMART-Mk sample barcode and Illumina barcodes. TruSeq adapter sequences along with Illumina sample barcodes were introduced in two successive PCR steps. Sequencing of the TCR alpha and beta cDNA libraries was done on the Illumina HiSeq platform using custom primers. On the study's bioinformatics: Unique molecular identifiers were extracted from raw reads with MiGEC, and CDR3 positions were determined with MiXCR. Recombination models were inferred per individual with the repgenHMM and IGoR tools using an EM algorithm. The tcR package in R was used for shared clonotype analysis, with sharing normalized by the product of cloneset sizes. Out-of-frame nonproductive sequences were analyzed to study raw recombination free of thymic and clonal selection effects. TCRdb trimmed the raw reads at Q25, called clones with MiXCR and kept productive beta chains. Every distinct CDR3 protein forms one entry, paired with its most common genes and DNA. V and J calls and clone size were set by TCRdb, not the authors. This sample lists some 330,000 distinct CDR3 sequences; 7% to 9.5% were detected once. 7.5% to 9.5% of the sample comes from the top ten.

Only healthy Caucasian donors were included. The researchers also sequenced three unrelated adults who were not twins: a male aged 18 to 30, a male aged 50 to 59, and a female aged 50 to 59. Miltenyi CD45RO+ enrichment and human naive T-cell isolation kits were used to isolate memory (CD45RO+) and naive T cells from PBMC. The specimen was naive T cells sorted from blood. The cell subset or site label here, explained by the study, means: cells isolated with a human naive T-cell isolation kit. This clonotype was sampled from a woman in her forties or fifties in good health.

The CDR3 amino acid sequence is: CASSFWREIDNEQFF. In nucleotide form, the sequence is TGTGCCAGCAGTTTTTGGCGGGAGATCGACAATGAGCAGTTCTTC. The chain joins TRBV12-3 or TRBV12-4 to TRBJ2-1, with TRBD2 identical over 7 junction bases. Trimming removed 3 bases from V and 5 bases from J; the gene matches leave 7 bases unexplained. From its cysteine to its phenylalanine, the CDR3 spans 15 amino acids. Just CDR3 DNA is preserved here, 45 bases in frame from base 1.